These 13 T cell receptor beta chains came from one sample sequenced in a study of T cells in localized non-small cell lung cancer. The repertoire was sequenced with immunoSEQ multiplex PCR; TCRdb's copy has only in-frame clones and lacks some. The sample holds roughly 1,500 clones, under 25% seen once. The source material was lung tumor tissue, sampled before any cancer treatment. These receptors were obtained from a male donor older than 55 with stage I lung adenocarcinoma.

V and J are TRBV19 and TRBJ2-1; 9 nucleotides match TRBD2. V lost 10 bases to trimming and J lost 4 bases; unmatched junction nucleotides: 17. The CDR3 runs to 17 residues. The germline V gene encodes CDR1 LNHDA and CDR2 SQIVND (reference sequence). Here the CDR3 reads CAIARASGTLGYNEQFF. CDR3 bases: TGTGCCATCGCCAGGGCTAGCGGGACCCTTGGGTACAATGAGCAGTTCTTC.

This chain connects TRBV30 to TRBJ2-5; 9 bases match TRBD2. CDR3 length: 13 amino acids. The V and J ends lost 6 bases and 3 bases, in that order; junction bases with no gene match: 5. CDR1 and CDR2 from the germline V gene are GTSNPN and SVGIG (reference sequence). The CDR3 reads CACRTSEKETQYF. DNA of the CDR3: TGTGCCTGCAGGACTAGCGAAAAAGAGACCCAGTACTTC.

In this sample, this clone turned up a few times. The rearrangement links TRBV6-8 to TRBJ1-2; D is ambiguous. Germline V CDR1 and CDR2: MNHGY, SAAAGT. The CDR3 totals 13 residues. The V end was cut by 6 bases, the J end by 5 bases, with 13 bases between. For the CDR3, the DNA is TGTGCCAGCAGAGCCCACTCTGGGTATGGCTACACCTTC. Translated: CASRAHSGYGYTF.

V usage is TRBV30 and J usage is TRBJ1-4; 9 bases are a match to TRBD1. With 4 bases clipped from V and 7 bases from J, the junction kept 7 bases outside the gene matches. The CDR3 sequence is 14 residues long. The germline V gene has CDR1 GTSNPN and CDR2 SVGIG (reference sequence). The chain's CDR3 is CAWNKQGAGEKLFF. The CDR3 bases are TGTGCCTGGAATAAACAGGGGGCAGGTGAAAAACTGTTTTTT.

Remarks on this clone: At one of its ends the junction is not consistent with the germline gene, which may arise from a read error. The J gene is TRBJ2-5, the V gene TRBV23-1; D could derive from TRBD1 or TRBD2 (5 bases each). TRBV23-1 is assigned to the ORF class and has an uncertain function. This CDR3 has 14 residues. This CDR3 is CASSKSEGQETQYF. DNA of the CDR3: TGCGCCAGCAGTAAATCTGAGGGGCAAGAGACCCAGTACTTC.

This clone turned up a few times. The V gene is TRBV28, the J gene TRBJ2-7, with D perhaps matching TRBD1 (6 bases). The germline CDR1 and CDR2 sequences are MDHEN and SYDVKM. CDR3 length equals 16 residues. V was cut by 3 bases and J by 7 bases, with 22 bases left in between. Here the CDR3 DNA reads TGTGCCAGCAGTTTCACCCTGACAGGTTTAAAATCGGAGCAGTACTTC. Translating it yields CASSFTLTGLKSEQYF.

CDR3 in amino acids: CASRSGNLGNEQFF. The CDR3 coding sequence is TGTGCCAGCAGGTCCGGGAATTTGGGCAATGAGCAGTTCTTC. The V call is TRBV14, the J call TRBJ2-1, with a possible D match to TRBD2 (5 bases). This CDR3 spans 14 amino acids. V lost 6 bases and J lost 6, with 15 bases in between. Germline CDR1 SGHDN, CDR2 FVKESK.

The chain couples TRBV5-1 to TRBJ1-5; TRBD1 might be the D (5 bases). The CDR3 is 14 amino acids. V was shortened by 1 base and J by 7 bases, with 12 bases between the two germline ends. Germline V CDR1 and CDR2: SGHRS, YFSETQ. CDR3 amino acids: CASSLTGDRQPQHF. Written as DNA, the CDR3 is TGCGCCAGCAGCTTGACGGGGGACCGGCAGCCCCAGCATTTT. Full variable domain (outside the CDR3, taken from reference TRBV5-1 and TRBJ1-5): KAGVTQTPRYLIKTRGQQVTLSCSPISGHRSVSWYQQTPGQGLQFLFEYFSETQRNKGNFPGRFSGRQFSNSRSEMNVSTLELGDSALYLCASSLTGDRQPQHFGDGTRLSIL.

This chain connects TRBV6-8 to TRBJ1-5; D unresolved. V gave up 5 bases and J gave up 1 base, with 12 bases separating them. The germline CDR1 and CDR2 sequences are MNHGY and SAAAGT. The CDR3 covers 15 residues. The CDR3 reads CASSGGQASNQPQHF. The CDR3 DNA reads TGTGCCAGCAGTGGAGGGCAGGCCAGCAATCAGCCCCAGCATTTT.

The rearrangement joins TRBV18 to TRBJ2-5; D call uncertain. The V and J ends lost 0 bases and 4 bases respectively, with 6 bases between them. Germline V gives CDR1 KGHSH, CDR2 LQKENI. The CDR3 is 13 amino acids. The CDR3 loop reads CASSPPGLETQYF. CDR3 nucleotides: TGTGCCAGCTCACCACCGGGTTTAGAGACCCAGTACTTC.

This clone was seen once. CDR3 bases: TGTGCCAGCAGTGAACGGACAGGGCCGGGACGTTCGGAGCAGTTCTTC. Encoded protein: CASSERTGPGRSEQFF. This rearrangement joins TRBV25-1 to TRBJ2-1; TRBD1 aligns across 8 bases. V shed 2 bases and J 10 bases; nucleotides not matched to a gene: 13. CDR1 and CDR2 from the germline V gene are MGHDK and SYGVNS. The CDR3 has 16 residues. The full variable domain, with the rest looked up from reference TRBV25-1 and TRBJ2-1, is EADIYQTPRYLVIGTGKKITLECSQTMGHDKMYWYQQDPGMELHLIHYSYGVNSTEKGDLSSESTVSRIRTEHFPLTLESARPSHTSQYLCASSERTGPGRSEQFFGPGTRLTVL.

The chain carries TRBV7-5 and TRBJ2-7; TRBD2 is taken as the D call from the table, unchecked against the DNA. TRBV7-5 represents a pseudogene. The CDR3 extends over 15 amino acids. This CDR3 is CASSFLGSGSYEQYF. As DNA, the CDR3 is TGTGCCAGCAGCTTCCTTGGTAGCGGCTCCTACGAGCAGTACTTC.

This clone has more than one count but fewer than ten. This rearrangement joins TRBV11-3 to TRBJ2-4; 8 positions match TRBD2. CDR3 length equals 15 residues. Trimming took 3 bases from V and 8 from J; bases not matched to a gene: 9. In germline, CDR1 is SGHNT, CDR2 YENEEA. The CDR3 sequence: CASSLGGLGYDIQYF. The CDR3 nucleotides are TGTGCCAGCAGCTTGGGGGGACTAGGGTATGACATTCAGTACTTC.